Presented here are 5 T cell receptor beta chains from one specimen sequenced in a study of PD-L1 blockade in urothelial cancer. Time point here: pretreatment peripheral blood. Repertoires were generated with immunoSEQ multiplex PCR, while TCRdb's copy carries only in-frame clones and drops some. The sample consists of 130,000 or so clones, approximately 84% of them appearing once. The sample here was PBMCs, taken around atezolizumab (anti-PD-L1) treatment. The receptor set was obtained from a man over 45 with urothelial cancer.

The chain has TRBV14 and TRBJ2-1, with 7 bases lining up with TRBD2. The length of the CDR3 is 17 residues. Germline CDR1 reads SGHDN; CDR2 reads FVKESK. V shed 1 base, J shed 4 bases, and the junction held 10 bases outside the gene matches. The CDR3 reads CASSQATSAPIYNEQFF. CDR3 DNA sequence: TGTGCCAGCAGCCAAGCAACTAGCGCCCCTATATACAATGAGCAGTTCTTC. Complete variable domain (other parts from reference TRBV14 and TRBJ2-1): EAGVTQFPSHSVIEKGQTVTLRCDPISGHDNLYWYRRVMGKEIKFLLHFVKESKQDESGMPNNRFLAERTGGTYSTLKVQPAELEDSGVYFCASSQATSAPIYNEQFFGPGTRLTVL.

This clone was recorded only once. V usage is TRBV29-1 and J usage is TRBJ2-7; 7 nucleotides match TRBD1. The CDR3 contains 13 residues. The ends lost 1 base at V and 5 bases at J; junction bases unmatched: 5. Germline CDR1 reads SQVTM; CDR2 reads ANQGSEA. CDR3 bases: TGCAGCGTTGAAGGACAGGGTGGTCACGAGCAGTACTTC. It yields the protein CSVEGQGGHEQYF.

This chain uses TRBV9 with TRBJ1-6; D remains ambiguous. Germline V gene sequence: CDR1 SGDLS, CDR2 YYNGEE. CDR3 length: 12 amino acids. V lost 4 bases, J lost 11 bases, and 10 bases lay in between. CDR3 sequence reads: CASSLTGTPLHF. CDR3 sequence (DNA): TGTGCCAGCAGCCTGACGGGGACACCCCTCCACTTT.

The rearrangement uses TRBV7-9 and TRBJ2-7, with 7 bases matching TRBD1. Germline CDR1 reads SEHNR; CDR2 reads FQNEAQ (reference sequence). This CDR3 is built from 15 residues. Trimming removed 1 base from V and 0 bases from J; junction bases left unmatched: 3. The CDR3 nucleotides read TGTGCCAGCAGCTTAGAGACAGGGTACTCCTACGAGCAGTACTTC. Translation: CASSLETGYSYEQYF.

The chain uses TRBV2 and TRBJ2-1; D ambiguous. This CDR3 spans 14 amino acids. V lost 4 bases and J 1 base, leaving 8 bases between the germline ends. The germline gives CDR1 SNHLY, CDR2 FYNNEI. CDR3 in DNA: TGTGCCAGCAGTGGCGGTTCTTCCTACAATGAGCAGTTCTTC. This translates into CASSGGSSYNEQFF.